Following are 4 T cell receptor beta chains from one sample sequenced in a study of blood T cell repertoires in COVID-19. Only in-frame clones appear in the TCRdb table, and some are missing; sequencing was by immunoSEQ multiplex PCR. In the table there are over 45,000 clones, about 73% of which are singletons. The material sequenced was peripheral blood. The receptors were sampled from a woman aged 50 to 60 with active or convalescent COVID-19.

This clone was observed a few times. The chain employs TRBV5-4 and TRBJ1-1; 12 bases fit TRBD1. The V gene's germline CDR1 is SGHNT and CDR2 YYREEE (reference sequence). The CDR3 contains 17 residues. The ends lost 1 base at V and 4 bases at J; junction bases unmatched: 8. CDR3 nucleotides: TGTGCCAGCAGCTTGAGGGGACAGGGGGCTCGGAGCACTGAAGCTTTCTTT. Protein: CASSLRGQGARSTEAFF.

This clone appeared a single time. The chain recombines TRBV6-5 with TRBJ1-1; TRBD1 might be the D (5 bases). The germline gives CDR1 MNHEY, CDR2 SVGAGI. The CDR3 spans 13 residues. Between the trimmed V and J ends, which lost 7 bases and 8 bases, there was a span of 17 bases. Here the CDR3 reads CASTALGGGEAFF. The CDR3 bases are TGTGCCAGCACGGCCTTGGGGGGTGGAGAAGCTTTCTTT.

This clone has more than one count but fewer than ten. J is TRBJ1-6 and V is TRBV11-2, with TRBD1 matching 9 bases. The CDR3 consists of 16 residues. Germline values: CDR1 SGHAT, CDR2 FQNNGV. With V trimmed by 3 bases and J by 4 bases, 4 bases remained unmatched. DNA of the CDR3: TGTGCCAGCAGCTTGGGGGGACAGGGTTATAATTCACCCCTCCACTTT. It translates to CASSLGGQGYNSPLHF. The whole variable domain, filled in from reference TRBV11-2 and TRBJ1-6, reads EAGVAQSPRYKIIEKRQSVAFWCNPISGHATLYWYQQILGQGPKLLIQFQNNGVVDDSQLPKDRFSAERLKGVDSTLKIQPAKLEDSAVYLCASSLGGQGYNSPLHFGNGTRLTVT.

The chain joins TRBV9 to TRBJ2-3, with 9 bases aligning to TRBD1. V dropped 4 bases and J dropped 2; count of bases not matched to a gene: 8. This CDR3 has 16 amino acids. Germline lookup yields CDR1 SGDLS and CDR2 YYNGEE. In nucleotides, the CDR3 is TGTGCCAGCAGCATATCCGGGACAGGGACCACAGATACGCAGTATTTT. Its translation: CASSISGTGTTDTQYF.